Below, one T cell receptor beta chain is given with its context. The CDR3 has 15 residues. Germline CDR1 MNHEY, CDR2 SMNVEV (reference sequence). Trimming left V 8 bases short and J 0 bases short, with 14 bases between. Sequencing used immunoSEQ multiplex PCR; TCRdb keeps in-frame clones, though not all of them. The sample gives tens of thousands of clones, 86% of which show up once; approximately 3% is in the top ten. The sample belongs to a study of blood T cell repertoires in COVID-19. On the study more broadly: Samples of COVID-19 (acute and convalescent) were obtained from the United States, Italy and Spain. PBMCs, B-cell-depleted T cells, or T cells were the source of the cDNA or gDNA that made up the material.

The J gene is TRBJ2-1, the V gene TRBV27, with a possible D match to TRBD1 (5 bases). The sequenced sample was peripheral blood. The TCR originated in a man aged 45-65 years with active COVID-19. The DNA for the CDR3 is TGTGCCAGCTGTAGACAGACATCCTCCTACAATGAGCAGTTCTTC. Its protein is CASCRQTSSYNEQFF.